Sequencing of this T cell receptor beta chain was carried out in a study of shared clonotypes between healthy human individuals. V was trimmed by 5 bases and J by 0 bases, leaving 5 bases between them. Germline values: CDR1 LNHDA, CDR2 SQIVND (reference sequence). The CDR3 totals 12 residues. Only in-frame clones appear in the TCRdb table, and some are missing; sequencing was by immunoSEQ multiplex PCR. The sample has about 1.4 million clones, roughly 96% seen once. Study-wide results and caveats: Sequencing depth was expected to influence donor clonotype sharing. Across four donors, naive CD4 shared 4.5% to 6%, naive CD8 over 3%, memory CD4 more than 2%, memory CD8 roughly 0.37%.

On this clone itself: The antigen is not known.

J is TRBJ2-7 and V is TRBV19; no firm D call. The sequence was obtained from a man aged 25 to 40 in good health. Input material: naive CD4+ T cells sorted from blood. As for subset: CD45RA+ positively selected. The CDR3 loop is CASSGNSYEQYF. Here the CDR3 DNA reads TGTGCCAGTAGTGGCAACTCCTACGAGCAGTACTTC.